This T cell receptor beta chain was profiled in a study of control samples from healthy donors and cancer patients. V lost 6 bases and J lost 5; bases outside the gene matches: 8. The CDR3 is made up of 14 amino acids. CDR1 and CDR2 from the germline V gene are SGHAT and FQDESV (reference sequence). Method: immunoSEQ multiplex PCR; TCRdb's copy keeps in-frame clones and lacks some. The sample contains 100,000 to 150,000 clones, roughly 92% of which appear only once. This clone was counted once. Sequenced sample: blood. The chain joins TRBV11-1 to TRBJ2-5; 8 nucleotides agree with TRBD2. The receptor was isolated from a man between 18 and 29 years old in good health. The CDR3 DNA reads TGTGCCAGCAGTTGGGGACTAGAAGGGGAGACCCAGTACTTC. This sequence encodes CASSWGLEGETQYF.